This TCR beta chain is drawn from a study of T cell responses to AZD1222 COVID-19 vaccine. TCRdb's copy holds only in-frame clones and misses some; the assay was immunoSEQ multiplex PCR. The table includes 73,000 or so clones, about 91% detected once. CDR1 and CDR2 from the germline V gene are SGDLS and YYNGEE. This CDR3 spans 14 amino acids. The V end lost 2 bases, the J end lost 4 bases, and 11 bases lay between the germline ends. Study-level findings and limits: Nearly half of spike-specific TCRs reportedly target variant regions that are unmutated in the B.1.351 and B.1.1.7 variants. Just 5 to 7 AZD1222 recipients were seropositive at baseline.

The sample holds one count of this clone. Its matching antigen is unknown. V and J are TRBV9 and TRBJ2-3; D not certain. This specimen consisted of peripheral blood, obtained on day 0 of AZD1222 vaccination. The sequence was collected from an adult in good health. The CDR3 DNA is TGTGCCAGCAGCGTCAGCCCTAGGGCAGATACGCAGTATTTT. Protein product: CASSVSPRADTQYF.